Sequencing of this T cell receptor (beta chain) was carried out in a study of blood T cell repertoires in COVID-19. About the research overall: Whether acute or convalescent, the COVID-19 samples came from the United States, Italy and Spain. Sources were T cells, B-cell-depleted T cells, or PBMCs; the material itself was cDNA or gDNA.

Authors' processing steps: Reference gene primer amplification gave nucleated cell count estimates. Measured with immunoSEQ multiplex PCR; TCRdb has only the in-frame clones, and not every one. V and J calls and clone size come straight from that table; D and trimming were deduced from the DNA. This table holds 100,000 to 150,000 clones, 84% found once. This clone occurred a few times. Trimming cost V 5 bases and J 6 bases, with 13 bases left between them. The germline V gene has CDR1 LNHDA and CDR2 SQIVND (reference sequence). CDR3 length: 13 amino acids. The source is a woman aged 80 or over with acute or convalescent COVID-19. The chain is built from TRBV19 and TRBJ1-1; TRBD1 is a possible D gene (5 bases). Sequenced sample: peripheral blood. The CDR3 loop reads CASSPRGRAEAFF. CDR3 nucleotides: TGTGCCAGTAGTCCCCGGGGGAGAGCTGAAGCTTTCTTT.